These 20 T cell receptor beta chains were all obtained from the same sample, sequenced in a study of blood T cell repertoires in COVID-19. Repertoires were generated with immunoSEQ multiplex PCR, while TCRdb's copy carries only in-frame clones and drops some. The data contain 260,000 or so clones, 88% of them singletons. Input material: peripheral blood. The receptors shown here come from a man younger than 35 with active or convalescent COVID-19.

For this clone: It is unclear where the CDR3 begins or ends on the DNA, so no DNA is shown, and the CDR3 is as TCRdb lists it. The chain couples TRBV20-1 to TRBJ1-2; TRBD1 is the table's D call, not checked against the DNA. The CDR3 is 13 amino acids in total, end residues counted. Germline V gene lookup returns CDR1 DFQATT and CDR2 SNEGSKA (reference sequence). CDR3 sequence reads: CSASIRVGTGSTF.

The sample holds a few counts of this clone. As DNA, the CDR3 is TGTGCCATCAGTGAGTCCTTTGGGGCGCGAGGAAACACCATATATTTT. Protein product: CAISESFGARGNTIYF. This chain connects TRBV10-3 to TRBJ1-3, with D perhaps matching TRBD1 (5 bases). Trimming cost V 0 bases and J 4 bases, with 13 bases left between them. The CDR3 contains 16 residues. Germline V lookup: CDR1 ENHRY, CDR2 SYGVKD.

This clone was detected only once. The genes are TRBV10-2 and TRBJ2-2; D remains unclear. The CDR3 runs 14 residues. Germline CDR1 WSHSY, CDR2 SAAADI. V was clipped by 3 bases and J by 7 bases, with 12 bases between them. In nucleotides, the CDR3 is TGCGCCAGCAGTGAACCAGGTCTCAGCGGGGAGCTGTTTTTT. Translating it yields CASSEPGLSGELFF.

This chain connects TRBV6-8 to TRBJ2-7; 8 nucleotides agree with TRBD1. This CDR3 comprises 13 residues. Germline CDR1 and CDR2: MNHGY and SAAAGT. Unmatched junction bases numbered 6, after V lost 8 bases and J lost 3 bases. In DNA form, the CDR3 reads TGTGCCAGCGAGGACAGGGTGGGCTACGAGCAGTACTTC. Amino acids: CASEDRVGYEQYF.

The rearrangement links TRBV9 to TRBJ2-4, with 8 bases aligning to TRBD2. CDR1 is SGDLS, CDR2 YYNGEE, per germline. The V segment lost 0 bases and the J segment 1 base; nucleotides outside the gene matches: 12. The CDR3 totals 19 residues. CDR3 loop: CASSVGNSGAQAAKNIQYF. CDR3 sequence (DNA): TGTGCCAGCAGCGTAGGCAATAGCGGGGCCCAAGCGGCCAAAAACATTCAGTACTTC. Full variable domain (remainder filled in from reference TRBV9 and TRBJ2-4): DSGVTQTPKHLITATGQRVTLRCSPRSGDLSVYWYQQSLDQGLQFLIQYYNGEERAKGNILERFSAQQFPDLHSELNLSSLELGDSALYFCASSVGNSGAQAAKNIQYFGAGTRLSVL.

This clone was detected once. V gene TRBV4-3 combines with J gene TRBJ1-2, with D possibly being TRBD1 (5 bases). Trimming removed 0 bases at V and 4 bases at J, with 15 bases between. CDR1 and CDR2 (germline): LGHNA, YSLEER. The CDR3 is 16 residues long. CDR3 coding DNA: TGCGCCAGCAGCCAAGATGAGGGCAGGGAGGGCTATGGCTACACCTTC. Its translation: CASSQDEGREGYGYTF.

The chain combines TRBV12-5 with TRBJ2-4, with a weak D call TRBD1 (6 bases). The CDR3 covers 17 residues. V lost 2 bases, J lost 1 base, and 15 bases lay in between. Germline-derived CDR1 and CDR2 are LGHNT and FRNRAP. The CDR3 reads CASGLWVRGWAKNIQYF. CDR3 in DNA: TGTGCTAGTGGTTTGTGGGTCAGGGGTTGGGCCAAAAACATTCAGTACTTC.

DNA for the CDR3: TGTGCCACGGGGTTCGAGCAGTACTTC. Translation: CATGFEQYF. The chain is built from TRBV28 and TRBJ2-7; a weak D match, TRBD2 (5 bases). CDR1 is MDHEN, CDR2 SYDVKM, per germline. CDR3 size: 9 residues. Trimming shortened V by 10 bases and J by 6 bases, and 7 bases separated the two germline ends.

V is TRBV6-5 and J is TRBJ1-2, with TRBD1 as a possible D gene (6 bases). V lost 4 bases and J 7 bases, leaving 10 bases between the germline ends. The CDR3 length is 12 residues. Per germline, CDR1 MNHEY and CDR2 SVGAGI. The CDR3 region is CASSLRGSGYTF. The CDR3 DNA reads TGTGCCAGCAGTTTAAGGGGGTCTGGCTACACCTTC.

J is TRBJ1-1 and V is TRBV19; D gene ambiguous. CDR3 length: 14 residues. V was pared by 3 bases and J by 1 base, with 9 bases between. Germline V gene data show CDR1 as LNHDA and CDR2 as SQIVND (reference sequence). The CDR3 reads CASSIGSSNTEAFF. The DNA of the CDR3 is TGTGCCAGTAGTATTGGCTCCTCGAACACTGAAGCTTTCTTT.

CDR3 nucleotide sequence: TGTGCCAGCAGCCGTTCGTACGGCGGGGGAAGCTCCTACGAGCAGTACTTC. Its protein is CASSRSYGGGSSYEQYF. The chain employs TRBV14 and TRBJ2-7; 7 positions match TRBD2. The V gene end was trimmed by 4 bases and the J gene end by 0 bases; junction bases not matched to a gene: 12. The CDR3 is 17 amino acids. Germline CDR1 reads SGHDN; CDR2 reads FVKESK.

V usage is TRBV6-5 and J usage is TRBJ1-5, with D possibly TRBD1 on 6 matching bases. CDR1 is MNHEY and CDR2 is SVGAGI in the germline V gene. Deletions cut 6 bases from V and 3 bases from J, with 15 bases between. The CDR3 loop spans 15 amino acids. CDR3 nucleotide sequence: TGTGCCAGCAGCCCAAGGGGGACCAACAATCAGCCCCAGCATTTT. It specifies CASSPRGTNNQPQHF.

The chain joins TRBV7-9 to TRBJ1-3; TRBD1 aligns across 7 bases. This CDR3 spans 14 amino acids. V shed 6 bases and J 6 bases; nucleotides not matched to a gene: 8. CDR1 and CDR2 from the germline V gene are SEHNR and FQNEAQ (reference sequence). CDR3 nucleotide sequence: TGTGCCAGCAGACTAGACAGGGTTGAAAACACCATATATTTT. This gives the protein CASRLDRVENTIYF.

This sequence joins TRBV4-1 and TRBJ1-6, with a tentative D call TRBD1 (5 bases). V was cut by 2 bases and J by 7 bases, with 15 bases left in between. The CDR3 is made up of 16 amino acids. Per the germline V gene, CDR1 is MGHRA and CDR2 is YSYEKL. CDR3 residues: CASSQLPETVNSPLHF. The CDR3 bases are TGCGCCAGCAGCCAACTCCCAGAGACAGTAAATTCACCCCTCCACTTT.

This chain joins TRBV3-1 (or the pseudogene TRBV3-2) and TRBJ1-2; TRBD1 might be the D (6 bases). V shed 6 bases and J shed 7 bases, with 15 bases lying between them. The CDR3 is 13 residues long. Germline CDR1 is LGHDT and CDR2 is YNNKEL (reference sequence). CDR3 nucleotides: TGTGCCAGCAGGAATGCGGGGGCAGGTGGCTACACCTTC. This gives the protein CASRNAGAGGYTF.

V is TRBV4-1 and J is TRBJ2-5; TRBD2 might be the D (5 bases). The V end was cut by 0 bases, the J end by 0 bases, with 17 bases between. Per the germline V gene, CDR1 is MGHRA and CDR2 is YSYEKL. The CDR3 runs 18 residues. CDR3 coding DNA: TGCGCCAGCAGCCAAGAGGTAACGGGAACAGACTACCAAGAGACCCAGTACTTC. Its translation is CASSQEVTGTDYQETQYF.

The gene calls are TRBV13 and TRBJ2-7; D not certain. Germline CDR1 is PRHDT and CDR2 is FYEKMQ (reference sequence). The V end was cut by 0 bases, the J end by 5 bases, with 14 bases between. This CDR3 has 15 residues. CDR3 protein: CASSLGTINPHEQYF. As DNA, the CDR3 is TGTGCCAGCAGCTTAGGGACAATAAACCCCCACGAGCAGTACTTC.

A word on this clone: With only one base between it and a far larger clone, this is likely a read error. This chain uses TRBV9 with TRBJ1-1; D gene ambiguous. This CDR3 is built from 12 residues. With 5 bases removed from V and 0 bases from J, the gap between germline ends came to 5 bases. The germline V gene encodes CDR1 SGDLS and CDR2 YYNGEE. As DNA, the CDR3 is TGTGCCAGCAGTACAGTGAACACTGAAGCTTTCTTT. Its protein product is CASSTVNTEAFF. Variable domain in full (rest from reference TRBV9 and TRBJ1-1): DSGVTQTPKHLITATGQRVTLRCSPRSGDLSVYWYQQSLDQGLQFLIQYYNGEERAKGNILERFSAQQFPDLHSELNLSSLELGDSALYFCASSTVNTEAFFGQGTRLTVV.

The CDR3 protein is CSASPLAKNIQYF. In DNA form, the CDR3 reads TGCAGTGCTAGTCCCCTAGCCAAAAACATTCAGTACTTC. The chain links TRBV20-1 to TRBJ2-4; no clear D. V was pared by 3 bases and J by 0 bases, with 6 bases between. The germline V gene has CDR1 DFQATT and CDR2 SNEGSKA (reference sequence). The CDR3 extends over 13 amino acids.

This rearrangement joins TRBV6-5 to TRBJ1-5; TRBD1 agrees at 7 bases. Germline CDR1 and CDR2: MNHEY and SVGAGI. The CDR3 is made up of 14 amino acids. V gave up 7 bases and J gave up 5 bases; unmatched junction bases: 8. The CDR3 nucleotides read TGTGCCAGCACCCAGGGAACAGGGGATCAGCCCCAGCATTTT. It translates to CASTQGTGDQPQHF.